This T cell receptor (beta chain) is from a study of OX40 agonist ivuxolimab in advanced cancers. Study as a whole: Subjects had a mean age of about 65 years, with a range of roughly 20 to 80; around 80% were male.

Assay: immunoSEQ multiplex PCR; the TCRdb copy retains only in-frame clones and omits some. The sample includes 50,000 to 55,000 clones, around nine tenths of them seen just once. Exclusion applied to patients with autoimmune disease history or systemic immunosuppression. Sampling times: baseline, cycle 4 day 1, cycle 7 day 1. Trimming removed 11 bases from V and 5 bases from J, with 25 bases in between. The CDR3 has 16 residues. Germline V CDR1 and CDR2: LNHDA, SQIVND (reference sequence). This clone has a single count. V and J are TRBV19 and TRBJ1-5; no clear D gene. The sample consisted of CD4+ or CD8+ T cells sorted from blood, taken in a trial of the OX40 agonist ivuxolimab. This receptor was identified in an adult with an advanced solid tumor such as melanoma, head and neck, liver or kidney cancer. CDR3 amino acids: CASLVTGSGQHQPQHF. CDR3 DNA: TGTGCCTCCCTGGTGACCGGCAGCGGGCAACATCAGCCCCAGCATTTT. The variable domain in full, with the rest retrieved from reference TRBV19 and TRBJ1-5, is DGGITQSPKYLFRKEGQNVTLSCEQNLNHDAMYWYRQDPGQGLRLIYYSQIVNDFQKGDIAEGYSVSREKKESFPLTVTSAQKNPTAFYLCASLVTGSGQHQPQHFGDGTRLSIL.